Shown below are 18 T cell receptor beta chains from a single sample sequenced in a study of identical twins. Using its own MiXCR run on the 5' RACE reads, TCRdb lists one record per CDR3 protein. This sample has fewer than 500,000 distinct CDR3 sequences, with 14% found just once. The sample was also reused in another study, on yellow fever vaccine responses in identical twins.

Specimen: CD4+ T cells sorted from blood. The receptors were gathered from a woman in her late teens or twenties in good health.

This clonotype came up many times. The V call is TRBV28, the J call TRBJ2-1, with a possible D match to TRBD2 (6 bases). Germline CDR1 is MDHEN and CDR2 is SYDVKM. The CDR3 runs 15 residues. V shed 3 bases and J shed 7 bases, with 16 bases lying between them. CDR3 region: CASSLLRGPGNEQFF. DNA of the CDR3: TGTGCCAGCAGTTTGTTGCGGGGTCCTGGGAATGAGCAGTTCTTC.

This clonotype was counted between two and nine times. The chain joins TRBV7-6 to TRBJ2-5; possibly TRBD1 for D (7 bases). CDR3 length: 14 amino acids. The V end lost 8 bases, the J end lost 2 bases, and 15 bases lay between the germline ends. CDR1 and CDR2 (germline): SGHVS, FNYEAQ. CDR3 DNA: TGTGCCAGCGGCAGGGGGGAAAAACAAGAGACCCAGTACTTC. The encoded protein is CASGRGEKQETQYF.

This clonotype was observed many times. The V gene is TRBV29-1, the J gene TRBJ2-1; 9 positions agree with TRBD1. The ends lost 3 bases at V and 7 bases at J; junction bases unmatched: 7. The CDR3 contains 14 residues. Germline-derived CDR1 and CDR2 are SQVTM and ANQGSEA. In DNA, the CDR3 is TGCAGCGTTGACCCTGGACAGGGGAGGAATGAGCAGTTCTTC. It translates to CSVDPGQGRNEQFF.

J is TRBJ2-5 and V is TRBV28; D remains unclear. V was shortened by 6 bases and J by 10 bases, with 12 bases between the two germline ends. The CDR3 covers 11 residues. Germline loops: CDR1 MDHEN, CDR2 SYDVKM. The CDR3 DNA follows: TGTGCCAGCAGCGCCCCGGAAGGCCAGTACTTC. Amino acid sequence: CASSAPEGQYF.

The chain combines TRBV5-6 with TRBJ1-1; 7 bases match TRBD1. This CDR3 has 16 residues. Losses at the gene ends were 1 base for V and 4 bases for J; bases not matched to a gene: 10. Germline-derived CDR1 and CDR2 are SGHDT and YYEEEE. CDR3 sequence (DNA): TGTGCCAGCAGCTTGTGGACAGGCGTATTGGGCACTGAAGCTTTCTTT. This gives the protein CASSLWTGVLGTEAFF.

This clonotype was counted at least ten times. The CDR3 DNA is TGTGCCAGCAGGCAGACGGGGGGTGTCGCTGAAGCTTTCTTT. This encodes CASRQTGGVAEAFF. The rearrangement links TRBV12-3 or TRBV12-4 to TRBJ1-1; D perhaps matches TRBD1 (5 bases). The CDR3 has 14 residues. Trimming left V 6 bases short and J 6 bases short, with 17 bases between.

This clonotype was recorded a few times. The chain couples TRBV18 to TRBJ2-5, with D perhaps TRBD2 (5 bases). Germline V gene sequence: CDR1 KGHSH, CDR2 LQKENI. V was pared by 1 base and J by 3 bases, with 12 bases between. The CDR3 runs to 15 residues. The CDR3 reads CASSPQSGGEETQYF. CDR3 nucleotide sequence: TGTGCCAGCTCACCACAAAGCGGCGGAGAAGAGACCCAGTACTTC.

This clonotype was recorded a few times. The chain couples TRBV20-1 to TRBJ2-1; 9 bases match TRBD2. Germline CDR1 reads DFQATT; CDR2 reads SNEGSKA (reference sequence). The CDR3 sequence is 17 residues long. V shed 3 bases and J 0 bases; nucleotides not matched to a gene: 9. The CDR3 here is CSARDTSGQSSYNEQFF. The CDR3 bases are TGCAGTGCTAGGGACACTAGCGGGCAAAGCTCCTACAATGAGCAGTTCTTC.

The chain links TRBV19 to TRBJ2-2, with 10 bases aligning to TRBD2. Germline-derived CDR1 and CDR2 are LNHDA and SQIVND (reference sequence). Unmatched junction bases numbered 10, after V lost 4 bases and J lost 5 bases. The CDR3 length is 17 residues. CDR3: CASSRTSGAPSTGELFF. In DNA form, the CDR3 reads TGTGCCAGTAGTAGGACTAGCGGAGCCCCTTCTACCGGGGAGCTGTTTTTT.

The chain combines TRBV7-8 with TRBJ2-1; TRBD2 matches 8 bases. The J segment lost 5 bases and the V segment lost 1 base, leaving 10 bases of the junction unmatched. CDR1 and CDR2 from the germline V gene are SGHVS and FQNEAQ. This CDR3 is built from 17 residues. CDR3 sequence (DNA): TGTGCCAGCAGCTTAGGGTATGCGACTAGCGCAAACAATGAGCAGTTCTTC. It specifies CASSLGYATSANNEQFF.

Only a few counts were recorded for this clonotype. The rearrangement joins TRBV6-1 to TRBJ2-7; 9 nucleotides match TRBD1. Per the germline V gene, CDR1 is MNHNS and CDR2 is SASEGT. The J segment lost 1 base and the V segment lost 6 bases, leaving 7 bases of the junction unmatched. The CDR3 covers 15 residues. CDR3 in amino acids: CASRLSGTGSYEQYF. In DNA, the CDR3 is TGTGCCAGCAGGCTATCCGGGACAGGGTCCTACGAGCAGTACTTC.

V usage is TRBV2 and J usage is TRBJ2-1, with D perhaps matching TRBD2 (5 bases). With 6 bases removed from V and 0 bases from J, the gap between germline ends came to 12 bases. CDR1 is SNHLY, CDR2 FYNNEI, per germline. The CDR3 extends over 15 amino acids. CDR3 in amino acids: CASRYDGDSYNEQFF. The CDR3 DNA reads TGTGCCAGCAGGTACGACGGGGACTCCTACAATGAGCAGTTCTTC. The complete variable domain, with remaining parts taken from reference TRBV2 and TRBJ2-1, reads EPEVTQTPSHQVTQMGQEVILRCVPISNHLYFYWYRQILGQKVEFLVSFYNNEISEKSEIFDDQFSVERPDGSNFTLKIRSTKLEDSAMYFCASRYDGDSYNEQFFGPGTRLTVL.

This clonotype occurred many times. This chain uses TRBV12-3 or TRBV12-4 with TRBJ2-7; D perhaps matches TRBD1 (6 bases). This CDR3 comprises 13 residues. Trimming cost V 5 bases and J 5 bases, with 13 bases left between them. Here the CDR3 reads CASSLRDTNEQYF. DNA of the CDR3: TGTGCCAGCAGTCTCCGGGACACTAACGAGCAGTACTTC.

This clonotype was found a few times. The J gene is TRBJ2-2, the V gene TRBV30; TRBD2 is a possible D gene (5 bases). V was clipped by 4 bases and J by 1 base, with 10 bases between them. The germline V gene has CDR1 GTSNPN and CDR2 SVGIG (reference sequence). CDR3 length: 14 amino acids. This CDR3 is CAWTPRGNTGELFF. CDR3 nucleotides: TGTGCCTGGACCCCCCGGGGGAACACCGGGGAGCTGTTTTTT.

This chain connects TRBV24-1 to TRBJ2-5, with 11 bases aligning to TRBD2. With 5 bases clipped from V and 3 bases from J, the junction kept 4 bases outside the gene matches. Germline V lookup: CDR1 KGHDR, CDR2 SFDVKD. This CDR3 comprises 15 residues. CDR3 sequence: CATSAGTSGKETQYF. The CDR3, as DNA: TGTGCCACCAGTGCCGGGACTAGCGGTAAAGAGACCCAGTACTTC.

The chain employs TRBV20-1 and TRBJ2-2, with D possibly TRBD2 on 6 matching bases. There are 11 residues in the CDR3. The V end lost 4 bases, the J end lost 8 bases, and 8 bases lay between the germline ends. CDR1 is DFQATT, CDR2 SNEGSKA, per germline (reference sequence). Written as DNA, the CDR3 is TGCAGTGCTACGGGGGAAGGGGAGCTGTTTTTT. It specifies CSATGEGELFF.

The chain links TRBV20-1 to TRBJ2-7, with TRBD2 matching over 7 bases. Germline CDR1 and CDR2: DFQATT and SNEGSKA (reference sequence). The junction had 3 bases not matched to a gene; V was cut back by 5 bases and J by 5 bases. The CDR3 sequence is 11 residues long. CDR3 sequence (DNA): TGCAGTGCTGGGGGGGTGGACGAGCAGTACTTC. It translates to CSAGGVDEQYF.

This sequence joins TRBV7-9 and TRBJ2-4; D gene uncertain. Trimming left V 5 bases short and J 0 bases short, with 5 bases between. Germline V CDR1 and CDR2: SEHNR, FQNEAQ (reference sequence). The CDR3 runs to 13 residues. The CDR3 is CASSHIAKNIQYF. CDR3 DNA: TGTGCCAGCAGCCACATAGCCAAAAACATTCAGTACTTC.